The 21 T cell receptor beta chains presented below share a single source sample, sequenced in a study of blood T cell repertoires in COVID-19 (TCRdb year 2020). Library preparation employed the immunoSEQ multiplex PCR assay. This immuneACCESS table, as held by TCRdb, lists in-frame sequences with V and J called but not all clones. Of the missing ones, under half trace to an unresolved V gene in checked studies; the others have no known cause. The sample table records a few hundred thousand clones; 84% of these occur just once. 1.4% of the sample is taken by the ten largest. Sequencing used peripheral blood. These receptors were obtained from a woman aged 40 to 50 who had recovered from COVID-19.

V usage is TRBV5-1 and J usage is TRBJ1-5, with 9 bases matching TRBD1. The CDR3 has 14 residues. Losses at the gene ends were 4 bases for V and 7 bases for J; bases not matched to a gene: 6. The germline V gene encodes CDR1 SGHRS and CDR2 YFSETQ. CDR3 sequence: CASSLGTGQQPQHF. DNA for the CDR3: TGCGCCAGCAGCCTCGGGACAGGGCAGCAGCCCCAGCATTTT.

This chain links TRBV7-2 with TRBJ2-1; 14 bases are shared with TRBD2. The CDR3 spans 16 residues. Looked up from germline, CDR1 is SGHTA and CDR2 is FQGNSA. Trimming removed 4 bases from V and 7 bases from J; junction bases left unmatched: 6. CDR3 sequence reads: CASSSRLAGGLNEQFF. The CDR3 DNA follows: TGTGCCAGCAGCTCCAGACTAGCGGGGGGGCTTAATGAGCAGTTCTTC.

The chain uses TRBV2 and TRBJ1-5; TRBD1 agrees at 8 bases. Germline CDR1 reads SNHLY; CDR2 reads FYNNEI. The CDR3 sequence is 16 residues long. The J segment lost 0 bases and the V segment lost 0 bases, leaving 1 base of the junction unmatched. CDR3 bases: TGTGCCAGCAGTGAAGCGGGACAGGTTAGCAATCAGCCCCAGCATTTT. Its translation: CASSEAGQVSNQPQHF.

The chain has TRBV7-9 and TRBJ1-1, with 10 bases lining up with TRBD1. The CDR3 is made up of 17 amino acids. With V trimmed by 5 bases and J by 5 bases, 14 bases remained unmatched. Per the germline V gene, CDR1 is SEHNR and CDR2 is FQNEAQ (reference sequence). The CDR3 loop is CASSHKGGTGETTEAFF. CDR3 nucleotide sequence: TGTGCCAGCAGCCATAAGGGGGGGACAGGGGAAACGACTGAAGCTTTCTTT.

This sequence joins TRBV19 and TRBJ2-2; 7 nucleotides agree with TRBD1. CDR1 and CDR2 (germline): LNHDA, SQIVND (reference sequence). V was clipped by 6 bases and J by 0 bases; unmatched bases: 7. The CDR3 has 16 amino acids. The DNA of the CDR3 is TGTGCCAGTAGAGACCTCGACAGGGCGAACACCGGGGAGCTGTTTTTT. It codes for CASRDLDRANTGELFF.

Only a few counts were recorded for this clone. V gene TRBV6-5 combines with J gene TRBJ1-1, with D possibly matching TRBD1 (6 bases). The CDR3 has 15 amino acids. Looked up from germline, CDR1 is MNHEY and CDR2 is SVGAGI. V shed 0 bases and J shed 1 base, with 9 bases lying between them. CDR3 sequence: CASSYSQGGNTEAFF. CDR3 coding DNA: TGTGCCAGCAGTTACTCACAGGGTGGGAACACTGAAGCTTTCTTT.

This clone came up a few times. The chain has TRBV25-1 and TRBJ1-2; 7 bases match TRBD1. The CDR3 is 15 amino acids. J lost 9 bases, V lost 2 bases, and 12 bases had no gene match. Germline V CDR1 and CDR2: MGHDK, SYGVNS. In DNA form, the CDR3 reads TGTGCCAGCAGTGAACCCGGGACAGTTCACCGTCGCTACACCTTC. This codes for CASSEPGTVHRRYTF.

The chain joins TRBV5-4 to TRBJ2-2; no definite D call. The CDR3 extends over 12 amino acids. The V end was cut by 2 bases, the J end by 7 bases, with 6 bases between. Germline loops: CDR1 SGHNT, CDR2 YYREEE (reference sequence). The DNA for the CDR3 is TGTGCCAGCAGCTTTAGTGGCGGGGAGCTGTTTTTT. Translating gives CASSFSGGELFF.

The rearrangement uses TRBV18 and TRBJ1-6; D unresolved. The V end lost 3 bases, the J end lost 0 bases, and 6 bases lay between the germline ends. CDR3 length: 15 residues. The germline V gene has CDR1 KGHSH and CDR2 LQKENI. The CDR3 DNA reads TGTGCCAGCTCACCCCTCAGCTCCTATAATTCACCCCTCCACTTT. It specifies CASSPLSSYNSPLHF. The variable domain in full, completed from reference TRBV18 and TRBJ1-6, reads NAGVMQNPRHLVRRRGQEARLRCSPMKGHSHVYWYRQLPEEGLKFMVYLQKENIIDESGMPKERFSAEFPKEGPSILRIQQVVRGDSAAYFCASSPLSSYNSPLHFGNGTRLTVT.

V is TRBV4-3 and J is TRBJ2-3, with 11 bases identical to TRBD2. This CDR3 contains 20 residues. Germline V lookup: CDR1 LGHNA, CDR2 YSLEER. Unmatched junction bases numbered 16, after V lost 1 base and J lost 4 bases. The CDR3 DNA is TGCGCCAGCAGCCAAGCGTTTCCTAGCGGGGGGTCTTCTTTGTCAGATACGCAGTATTTT. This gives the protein CASSQAFPSGGSSLSDTQYF.

The CDR3 loop reads CASSIDRQWTGELFF. DNA of the CDR3: TGTGCCAGTAGTATAGATCGACAGTGGACCGGGGAGCTGTTTTTT. The rearrangement uses TRBV19 and TRBJ2-2; weak D call: TRBD1 (5 bases). CDR3 size: 15 residues. Germline CDR1 is LNHDA and CDR2 is SQIVND (reference sequence). V lost 0 bases and J lost 5, with 10 bases in between. The whole variable domain, filled in from reference TRBV19 and TRBJ2-2, reads DGGITQSPKYLFRKEGQNVTLSCEQNLNHDAMYWYRQDPGQGLRLIYYSQIVNDFQKGDIAEGYSVSREKKESFPLTVTSAQKNPTAFYLCASSIDRQWTGELFFGEGSRLTVL.

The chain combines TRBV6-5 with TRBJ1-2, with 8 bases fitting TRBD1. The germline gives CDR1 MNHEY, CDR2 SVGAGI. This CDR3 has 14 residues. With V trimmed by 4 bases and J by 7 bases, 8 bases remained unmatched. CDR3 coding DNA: TGTGCCAGCAGTTTCAGGGGGCCTCTTGGTGGCTACACCTTC. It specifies CASSFRGPLGGYTF.

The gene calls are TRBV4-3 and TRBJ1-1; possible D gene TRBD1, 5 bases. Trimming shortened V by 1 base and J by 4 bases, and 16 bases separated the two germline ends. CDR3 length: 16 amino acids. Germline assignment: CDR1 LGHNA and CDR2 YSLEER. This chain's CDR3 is CASSQVGQGRITEAFF. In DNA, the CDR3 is TGCGCCAGCAGCCAAGTGGGGCAGGGAAGAATCACTGAAGCTTTCTTT.

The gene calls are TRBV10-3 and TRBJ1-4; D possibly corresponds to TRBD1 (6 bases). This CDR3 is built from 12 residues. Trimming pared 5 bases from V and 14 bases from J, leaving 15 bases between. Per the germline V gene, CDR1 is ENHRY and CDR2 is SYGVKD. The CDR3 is CAISNPEGGLFF. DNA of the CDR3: TGTGCCATCAGTAACCCCGAGGGGGGGCTGTTTTTT.

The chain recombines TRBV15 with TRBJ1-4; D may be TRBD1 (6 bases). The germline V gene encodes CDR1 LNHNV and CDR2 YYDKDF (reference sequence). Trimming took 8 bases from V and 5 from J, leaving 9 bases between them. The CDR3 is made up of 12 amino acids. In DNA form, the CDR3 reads TGTGCCACCTGGACAGCCAATGAAAAACTGTTTTTT. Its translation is CATWTANEKLFF.

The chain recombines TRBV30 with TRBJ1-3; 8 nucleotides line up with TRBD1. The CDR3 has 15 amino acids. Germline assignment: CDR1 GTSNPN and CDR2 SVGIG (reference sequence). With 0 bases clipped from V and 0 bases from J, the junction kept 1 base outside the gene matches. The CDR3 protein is CAWSVGQGSGNTIYF. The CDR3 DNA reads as TGTGCCTGGAGTGTAGGACAGGGCTCTGGAAACACCATATATTTT.

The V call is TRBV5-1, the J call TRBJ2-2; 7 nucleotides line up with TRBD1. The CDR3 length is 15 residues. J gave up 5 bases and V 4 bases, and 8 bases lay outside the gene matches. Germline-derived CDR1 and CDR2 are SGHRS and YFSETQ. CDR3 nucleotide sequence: TGCGCCAGCAGCACCCCTGAGGGGGCGACCGGGGAGCTGTTTTTT. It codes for CASSTPEGATGELFF.

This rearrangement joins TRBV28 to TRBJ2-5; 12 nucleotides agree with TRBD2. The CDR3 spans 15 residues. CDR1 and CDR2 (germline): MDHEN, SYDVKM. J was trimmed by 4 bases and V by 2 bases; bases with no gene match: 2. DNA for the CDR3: TGTGCCAGCAGTTTACTAGCGGGGGGGCTAGAGACCCAGTACTTC. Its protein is CASSLLAGGLETQYF.

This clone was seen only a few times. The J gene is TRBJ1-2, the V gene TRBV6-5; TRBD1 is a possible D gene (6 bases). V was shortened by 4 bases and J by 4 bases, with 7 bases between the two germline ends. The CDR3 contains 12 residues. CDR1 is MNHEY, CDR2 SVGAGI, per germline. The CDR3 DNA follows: TGTGCCAGCAGTTCAGGGGTCTATGGCTACACCTTC. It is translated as CASSSGVYGYTF.

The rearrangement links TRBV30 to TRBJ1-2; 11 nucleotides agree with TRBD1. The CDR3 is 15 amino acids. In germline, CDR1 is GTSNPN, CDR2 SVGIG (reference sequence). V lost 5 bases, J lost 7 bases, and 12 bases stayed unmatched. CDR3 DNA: TGTGCCTGGGTCCCGGAGGACAGGGGGCTAGGTGGCTACACCTTC. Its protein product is CAWVPEDRGLGGYTF.

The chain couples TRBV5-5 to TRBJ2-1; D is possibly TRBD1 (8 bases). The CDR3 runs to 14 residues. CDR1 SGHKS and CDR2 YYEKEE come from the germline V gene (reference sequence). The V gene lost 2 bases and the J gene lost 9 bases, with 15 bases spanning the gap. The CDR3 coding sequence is TGTGCCAGCAGCTTTTTTACAGGGGGGGTTGAGCAGTTCTTC. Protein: CASSFFTGGVEQFF.